This entry concerns a single TCR beta chain. There are many counts of this clone. Its antigen remains undetermined. No quality values exist for individual bases; no much larger clone is one base distant. The sample originates from a study of metastatic and nonmetastatic thyroid tumors (dated by TCRdb to about 2020). With regard to the full study: The researchers compared repertoires between peripheral blood samples and tumor or nodule tissue samples from patients with malignant or benign thyroid disease. General findings and caveats noted by the study authors: In both blood and tumor samples, TCR beta diversity was reported to be significantly higher in malignant tumors than in benign nodules.

The library was generated by PCR. Sequencing took place on an Illumina HiSeq 4000. The TCR beta-chain CDR3 region of each patient was profiled by high-throughput sequencing. The study's own analysis went as follows. CDR3 differences across clinicopathological groups were used to build a classifier for discriminating distant-metastatic papillary thyroid cancer patients. The Shannon index was used to measure repertoire diversity, and the Morisita-Horn index was used to measure how similar tumor and blood repertoires were. The public reads were reprocessed in TCRdb via fastp at Q25 and MiXCR, keeping in-frame beta chains. The V and J calls here are based on TCRdb, not the publication. The sample yields about 23,000 clones; about 30% were counted once. The ten biggest clones cover 5.4% of the sample. From a lookup of the germline V gene (reference sequence), CDR1 and CDR2 are MNHEY and SMNVEV. Trimming removed 8 bases from V and 4 bases from J, leaving 14 bases between the germline ends. From the cysteine through the phenylalanine, the CDR3 covers 13 amino acids. Kept here is only the CDR3 DNA, which spans 39 bases and is read in frame from base 1.

None of the patients had been given any treatment before thyroid surgery. Using T-cell receptor beta sequencing, the researchers looked back retrospectively at clinical samples from patients, gathered between the early 2010s and the late 2010s. The rearrangement combines TRBV27 with TRBJ1-2; the D gene cannot be named for sure. The receptor was derived from a female donor with papillary thyroid cancer or a benign thyroid nodule (not recorded which). Some clones in this sample may be carry-over from other donors' samples. The source material was tumor tissue. CDR3 reads: CASAATRVYGYTF. The DNA is TGTGCCAGCGCTGCGACAAGGGTCTATGGCTACACCTTC.